This is a list of T cell receptor beta chains from one sample in a study of cytomegalovirus exposure and HLA in healthy donors. This table comes from immunoSEQ multiplex PCR, and its TCRdb copy is limited to in-frame clones, with some not included. The sample holds 150,000 to 200,000 clones, under 85% seen once. The sequencing sample was made of PBMCs. The receptors originated from a female donor in good health and CMV-seronegative. Each CDR3 is given with its conserved first and last residue. The order of the fields is CDR3 length, V gene, D gene, J gene, CDR3 protein. The D gene is left open where the match is weak.

14	TRBV11-2	-	TRBJ2-7	CASSHGTPVNEQYF
14	TRBV6-1	TRBD1	TRBJ1-2	CASSEDRANYGYTF
15	TRBV5-4	TRBD2	TRBJ2-1	CASSLGGGGYNEQFF
13	TRBV10-3	TRBD2	TRBJ2-7	CASIGLAAYEQYF
13	TRBV11-2	-	TRBJ2-2	CASSFTNTGELFF
14	TRBV28	TRBD1	TRBJ1-5	CASSVGQLNQPQHF
12	TRBV13	-	TRBJ1-2	CASSSSNYGYTF
13	TRBV6-6	-	TRBJ2-1	CASSYRQYNEQFF
18	TRBV7-9	-	TRBJ1-1	CASSLMVITGEGHTEAFF
13	TRBV11-1	-	TRBJ1-1	CATSGTVNTEAFF
13	TRBV7-8	TRBD2	TRBJ2-7	CASSLGTSGGQYF
16	TRBV6-5	-	TRBJ1-6	CASSYGYRSQEAPLRF
16	TRBV19	-	TRBJ1-5	CASSIGQGYSNQPQHF
12	TRBV28	-	TRBJ1-1	CASSFEAAEAFF
15	TRBV18	TRBD1	TRBJ2-7	CASSPLGTGGNEQYF
16	TRBV5-6	-	TRBJ1-6	CASSLVGSSYNSPLHF
13	TRBV6-5	-	TRBJ1-1	CASSYSSGAEAFF
14	TRBV11-2	-	TRBJ1-2	CASSLLRGGYGYTF
14	TRBV7-9	TRBD1	TRBJ1-2	CASSPPGGGYGYTF
13	TRBV11-2	-	TRBJ1-2	CASSLQGDYGYTF
15	TRBV19	-	TRBJ1-5	CASSLGGSNNQPQHF
14	TRBV5-4	-	TRBJ2-1	CASSLQGIHNEQFF
16	TRBV29-1	TRBD2	TRBJ2-1	CSVGLAGGGSYNEQFF
19	TRBV4-1	TRBD2	TRBJ2-3	CASSHVSGLAGPSTDTQYF
14	TRBV2	TRBD1	TRBJ1-6	CASSDGTDNSPLHF
13	TRBV27	-	TRBJ1-2	CASSLNPILGYTF
15	TRBV6-1	-	TRBJ1-1	CASSEWQSLNTEAFF
15	TRBV5-1	TRBD2	TRBJ2-7	CASSSITSGGYEQYF
13	TRBV6-4	TRBD1	TRBJ1-1	CASRRDRGTEAFF
14	TRBV12-5	-	TRBJ1-1	CASGLAHMNTEAFF
14	TRBV6-1	TRBD1	TRBJ1-2	CASSFRDRGRGYTF
18	TRBV4-1	TRBD2	TRBJ2-7	CASSQEWGAGGTSYEQYF
17	TRBV5-4	-	TRBJ2-3	CASSLDSPAGRTDTQYF
18	TRBV23-1	TRBD1	TRBJ2-6	CASSQYWAGGSGANVLTF
16	TRBV25-1	-	TRBJ2-1	CASSGPTDSSYNEQFF
15	TRBV28	-	TRBJ1-1	CASIPTGSLDTEAFF
18	TRBV10-3	TRBD2	TRBJ2-1	CAISGDSFGTSGTNEQFF
17	TRBV6-1	-	TRBJ2-3	CASSERLAAPRMDTQYF
12	TRBV19	-	TRBJ1-5	CASRGSNQPQHF
17	TRBV7-9	TRBD1	TRBJ1-4	CASSSGTASGTNEKLFF
17	TRBV19	TRBD2	TRBJ2-1	CASSITGTSGRGYEQFF
13	TRBV4-1	TRBD2	TRBJ2-7	CASGRGGAYEQYF
14	TRBV19	TRBD1	TRBJ1-2	CASSTQGANYGYTF
16	TRBV5-6	TRBD2	TRBJ2-5	CASSLLAGGIQETQYF
17	TRBV4-1	TRBD1	TRBJ1-3	CASSDQAGQGRGNTIYF
18	TRBV4-1	-	TRBJ2-5	CASSQEGVPGRTRETQYF
14	TRBV6-5	-	TRBJ1-5	CASSKEYSNQPQHF
16	TRBV28	TRBD1	TRBJ1-1	CASSVPGQGENTEAFF
14	TRBV6-6	TRBD2	TRBJ2-2	CASSYDGGVGELFF
11	TRBV30	-	TRBJ1-2	CAWSSGVGYTF
19	TRBV5-1	TRBD1	TRBJ2-1	CASSLSGQGARGAHNEQFF
16	TRBV18	TRBD1	TRBJ1-1	CASSPPDRGRTTEAFF